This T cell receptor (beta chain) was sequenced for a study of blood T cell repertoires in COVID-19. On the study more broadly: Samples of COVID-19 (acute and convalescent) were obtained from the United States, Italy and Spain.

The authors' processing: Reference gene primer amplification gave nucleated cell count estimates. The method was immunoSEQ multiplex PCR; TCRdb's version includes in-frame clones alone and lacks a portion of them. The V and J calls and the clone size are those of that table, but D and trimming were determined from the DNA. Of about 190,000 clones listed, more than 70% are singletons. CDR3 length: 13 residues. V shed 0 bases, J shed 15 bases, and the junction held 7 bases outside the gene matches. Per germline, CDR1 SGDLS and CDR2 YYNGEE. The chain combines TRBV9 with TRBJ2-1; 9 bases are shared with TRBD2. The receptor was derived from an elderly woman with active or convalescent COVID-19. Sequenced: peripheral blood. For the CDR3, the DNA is TGTGCCAGCAGCGTAGAACTAGCGGGTGGCCGGTTCTTC. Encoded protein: CASSVELAGGRFF.